This T cell receptor beta chain was retrieved from a study of control samples from healthy donors and cancer patients. Looked up from germline, CDR1 is MNHEY and CDR2 is SVGAGI. Losses at the gene ends were 2 bases for V and 3 bases for J; bases not matched to a gene: 4. The CDR3 extends over 14 amino acids. Profiling relied on immunoSEQ multiplex PCR, and the TCRdb table lists in-frame clones only, not all of them. The sample includes about 59,000 clones, about 89% seen only once; the top ten take approximately 11%. The material sequenced was PBMCs. The chain recombines TRBV6-5 with TRBJ2-7; TRBD2 matches 7 bases. This TCR derives from a woman aged 60 to 75 with lung cancer. CDR3 residues: CASSYRWEGYEQYF. The CDR3 coding sequence is TGTGCCAGCAGTTACAGGTGGGAGGGCTACGAGCAGTACTTC.